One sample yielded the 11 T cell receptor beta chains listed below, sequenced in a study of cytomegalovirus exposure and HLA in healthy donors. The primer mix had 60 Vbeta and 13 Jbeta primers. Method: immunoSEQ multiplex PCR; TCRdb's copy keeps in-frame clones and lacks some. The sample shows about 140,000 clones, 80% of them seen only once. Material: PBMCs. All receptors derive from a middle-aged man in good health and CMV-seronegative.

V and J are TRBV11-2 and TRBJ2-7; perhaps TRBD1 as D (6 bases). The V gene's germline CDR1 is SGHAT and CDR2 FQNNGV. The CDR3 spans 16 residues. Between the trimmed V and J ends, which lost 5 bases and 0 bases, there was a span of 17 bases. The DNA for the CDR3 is TGTGCCAGCAGCAAATCCGGGACACTAACCTCCTACGAGCAGTACTTC. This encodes CASSKSGTLTSYEQYF.

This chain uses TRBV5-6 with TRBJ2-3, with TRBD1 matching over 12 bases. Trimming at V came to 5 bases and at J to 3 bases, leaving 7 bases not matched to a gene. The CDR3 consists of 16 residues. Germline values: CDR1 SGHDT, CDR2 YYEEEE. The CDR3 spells CASRDAGQGATDTQYF. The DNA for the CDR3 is TGTGCCAGCAGGGACGCGGGACAGGGGGCGACAGATACGCAGTATTTT.

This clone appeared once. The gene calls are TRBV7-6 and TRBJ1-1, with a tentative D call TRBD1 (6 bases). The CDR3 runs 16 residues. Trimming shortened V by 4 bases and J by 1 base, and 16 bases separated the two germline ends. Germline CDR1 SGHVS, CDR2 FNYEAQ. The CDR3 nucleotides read TGTGCCAGCAGCTCGAACAGGGAGGGGACGAACACTGAAGCTTTCTTT. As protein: CASSSNREGTNTEAFF.

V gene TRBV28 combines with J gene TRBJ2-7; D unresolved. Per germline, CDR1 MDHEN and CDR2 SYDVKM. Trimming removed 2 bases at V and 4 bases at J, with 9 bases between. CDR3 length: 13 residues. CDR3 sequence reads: CASSLVHRYEQYF. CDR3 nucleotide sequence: TGTGCCAGCAGTTTAGTCCACAGATACGAGCAGTACTTC. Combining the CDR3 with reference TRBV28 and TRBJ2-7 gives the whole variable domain DVKVTQSSRYLVKRTGEKVFLECVQDMDHENMFWYRQDPGLGLRLIYFSYDVKMKEKGDIPEGYSVSREKKERFSLILESASTNQTSMYLCASSLVHRYEQYFGPGTRLTVT.

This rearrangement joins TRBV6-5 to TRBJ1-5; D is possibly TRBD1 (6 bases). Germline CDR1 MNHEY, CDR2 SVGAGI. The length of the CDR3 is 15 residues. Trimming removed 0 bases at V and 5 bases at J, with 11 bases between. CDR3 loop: CASSYSGSGDQPQHF. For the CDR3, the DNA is TGTGCCAGCAGTTACTCGGGCTCAGGGGATCAGCCCCAGCATTTT.

The CDR3 region is CASSLTDTDYGYTF. The CDR3 DNA follows: TGCGCCAGCAGCTTGACCGATACTGACTATGGCTACACCTTC. J is TRBJ1-2 and V is TRBV5-1, with D uncertain. Germline V lookup: CDR1 SGHRS, CDR2 YFSETQ. V was cut by 1 base and J by 3 bases, with 10 bases left in between. The CDR3 covers 14 residues.

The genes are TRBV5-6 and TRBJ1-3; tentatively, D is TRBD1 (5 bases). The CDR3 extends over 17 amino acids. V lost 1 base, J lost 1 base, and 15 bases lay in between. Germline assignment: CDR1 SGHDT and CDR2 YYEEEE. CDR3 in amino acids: CASSLRRGPTSGNTIYF. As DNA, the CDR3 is TGTGCCAGCAGCTTGAGAAGGGGCCCAACTTCTGGAAACACCATATATTTT.

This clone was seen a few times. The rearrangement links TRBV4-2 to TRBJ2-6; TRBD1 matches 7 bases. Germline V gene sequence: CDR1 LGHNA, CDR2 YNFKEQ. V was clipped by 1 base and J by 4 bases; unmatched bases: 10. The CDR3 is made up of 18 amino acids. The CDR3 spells CASSQVGGALSGANVLTF. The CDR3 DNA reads TGTGCCAGCAGCCAAGTAGGGGGCGCGCTGTCCGGGGCCAACGTCCTGACTTTC.

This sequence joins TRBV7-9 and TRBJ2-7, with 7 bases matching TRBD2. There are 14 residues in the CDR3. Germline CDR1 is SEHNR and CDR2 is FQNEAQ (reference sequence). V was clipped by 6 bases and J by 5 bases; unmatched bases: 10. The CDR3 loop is CASSPGLGRDEQYF. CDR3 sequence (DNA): TGTGCCAGCAGTCCAGGGTTAGGGAGGGACGAGCAGTACTTC.

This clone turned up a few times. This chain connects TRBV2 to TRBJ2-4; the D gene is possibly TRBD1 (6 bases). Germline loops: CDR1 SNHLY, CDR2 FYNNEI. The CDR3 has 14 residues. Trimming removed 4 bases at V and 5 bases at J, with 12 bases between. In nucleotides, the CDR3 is TGTGCCAGCAGTGTGACAGGAACCCAAAACATTCAGTACTTC. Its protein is CASSVTGTQNIQYF. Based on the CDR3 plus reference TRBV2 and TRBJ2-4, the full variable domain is EPEVTQTPSHQVTQMGQEVILRCVPISNHLYFYWYRQILGQKVEFLVSFYNNEISEKSEIFDDQFSVERPDGSNFTLKIRSTKLEDSAMYFCASSVTGTQNIQYFGAGTRLSVL.

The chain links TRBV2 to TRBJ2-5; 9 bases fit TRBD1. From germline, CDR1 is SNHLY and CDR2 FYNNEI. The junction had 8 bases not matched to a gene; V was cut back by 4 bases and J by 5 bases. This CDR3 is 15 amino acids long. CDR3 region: CASSGGTGWSETQYF. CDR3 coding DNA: TGTGCCAGCAGTGGGGGGACAGGGTGGTCTGAGACCCAGTACTTC.